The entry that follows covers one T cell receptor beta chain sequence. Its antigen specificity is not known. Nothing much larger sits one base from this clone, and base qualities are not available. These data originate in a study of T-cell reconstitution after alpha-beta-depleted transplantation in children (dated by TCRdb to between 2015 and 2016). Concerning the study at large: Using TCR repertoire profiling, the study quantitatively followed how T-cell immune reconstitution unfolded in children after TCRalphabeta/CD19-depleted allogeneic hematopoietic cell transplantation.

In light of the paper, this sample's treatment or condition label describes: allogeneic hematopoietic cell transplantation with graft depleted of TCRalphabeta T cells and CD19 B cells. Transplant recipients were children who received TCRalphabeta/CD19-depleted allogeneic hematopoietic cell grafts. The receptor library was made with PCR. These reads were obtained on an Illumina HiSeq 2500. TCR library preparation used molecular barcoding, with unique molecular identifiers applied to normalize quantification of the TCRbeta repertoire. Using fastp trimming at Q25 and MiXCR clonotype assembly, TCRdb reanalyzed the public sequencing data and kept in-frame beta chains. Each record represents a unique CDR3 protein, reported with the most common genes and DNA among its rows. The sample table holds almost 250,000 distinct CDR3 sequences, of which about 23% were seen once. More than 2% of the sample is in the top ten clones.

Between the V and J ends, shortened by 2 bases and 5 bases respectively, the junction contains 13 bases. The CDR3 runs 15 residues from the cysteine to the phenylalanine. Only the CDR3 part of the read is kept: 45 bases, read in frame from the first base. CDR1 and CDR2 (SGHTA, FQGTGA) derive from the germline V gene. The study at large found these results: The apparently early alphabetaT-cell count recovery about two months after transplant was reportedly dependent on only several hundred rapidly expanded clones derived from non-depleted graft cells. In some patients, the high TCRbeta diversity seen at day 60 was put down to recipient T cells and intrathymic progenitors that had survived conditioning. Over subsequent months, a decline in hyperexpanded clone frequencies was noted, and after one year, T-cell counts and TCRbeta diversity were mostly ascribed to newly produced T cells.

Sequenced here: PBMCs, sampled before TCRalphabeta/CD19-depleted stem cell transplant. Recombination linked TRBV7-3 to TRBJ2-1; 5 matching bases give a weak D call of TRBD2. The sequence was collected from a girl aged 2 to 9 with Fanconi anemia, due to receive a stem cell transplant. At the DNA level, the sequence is TGTGCCAGCAGCTTATCACTAGTGGGCCACAATGAGCAGTTCTTC. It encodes CASSLSLVGHNEQFF.